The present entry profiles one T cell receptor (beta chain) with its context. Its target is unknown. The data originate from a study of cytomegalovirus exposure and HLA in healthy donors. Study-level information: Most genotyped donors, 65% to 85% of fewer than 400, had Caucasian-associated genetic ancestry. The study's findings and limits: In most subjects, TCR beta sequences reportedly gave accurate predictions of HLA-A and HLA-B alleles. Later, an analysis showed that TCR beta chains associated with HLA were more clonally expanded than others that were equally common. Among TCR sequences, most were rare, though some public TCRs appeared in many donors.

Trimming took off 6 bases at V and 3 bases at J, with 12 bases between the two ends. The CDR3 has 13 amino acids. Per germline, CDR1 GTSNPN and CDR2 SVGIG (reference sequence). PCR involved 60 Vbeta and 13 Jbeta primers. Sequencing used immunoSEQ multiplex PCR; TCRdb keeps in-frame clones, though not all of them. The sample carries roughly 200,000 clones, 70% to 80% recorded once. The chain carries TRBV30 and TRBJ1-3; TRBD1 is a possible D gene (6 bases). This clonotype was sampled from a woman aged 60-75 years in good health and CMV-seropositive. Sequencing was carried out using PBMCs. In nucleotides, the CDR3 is TGTGCCTGTGGGACAAGCGGTGGAAACACCATATATTTT. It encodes CACGTSGGNTIYF.